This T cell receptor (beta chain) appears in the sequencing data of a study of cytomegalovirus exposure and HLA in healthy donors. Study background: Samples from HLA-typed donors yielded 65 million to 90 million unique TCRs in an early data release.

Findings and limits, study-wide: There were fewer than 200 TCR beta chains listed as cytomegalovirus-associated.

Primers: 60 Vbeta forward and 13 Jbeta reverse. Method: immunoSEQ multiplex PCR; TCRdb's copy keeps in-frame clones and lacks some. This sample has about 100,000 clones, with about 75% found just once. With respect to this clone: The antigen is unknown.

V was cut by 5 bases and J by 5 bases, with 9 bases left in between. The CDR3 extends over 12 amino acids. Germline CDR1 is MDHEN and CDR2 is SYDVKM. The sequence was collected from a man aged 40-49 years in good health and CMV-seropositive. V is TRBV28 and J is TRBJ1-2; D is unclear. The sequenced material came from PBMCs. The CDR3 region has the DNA TGTGCCAGCAGTCGGGGAGGTTATGGCTACACCTTC. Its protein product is CASSRGGYGYTF.